A selection of T cell receptor beta chains follows, all from one sample in a study of cytotoxic CD8 clonotypes in ibrutinib-treated CLL. Libraries were prepared by immunoSEQ multiplex PCR; TCRdb keeps only in-frame clonotypes and omits some of them. The table includes some 300,000 clones, 80% detected once. The source material was PBMCs, sampled before ibrutinib treatment. These receptors were obtained from a human donor with chronic lymphocytic leukemia. Both conserved end residues are part of each CDR3. The D gene is left open where the match is weak. Size tells how often a clone was seen (once, few, many) or the class of an expanded clone, and some rows leave it out.

v_gene	d_gene	abundance	j_gene	CDR3nt	CDR3aa
TRBV7-2	NA	NA	TRBJ2-7	TGTGCCAGCAGCTTAGCCCAACGATACGAGCAGTACTTC	CASSLAQRYEQYF
TRBV20-1	NA	many	TRBJ2-1	TGCAGTGCCCTTTACAATGAGCAGTTCTTC	CSALYNEQFF
TRBV19	NA	NA	TRBJ2-3	TGTGCCAGTAGGTGGGACAGCACAGATACGCAGTATTTT	CASRWDSTDTQYF
TRBV4-3	NA	once	TRBJ2-6	TGCGCCAGCAGCCACGCTGGGACACCAGGGGCCAACGTCCTGACTTTC	CASSHAGTPGANVLTF
TRBV6-5	NA	NA	TRBJ2-3	TGTGCCAGCACTTTGGGAGATACGCAGTATTTT	CASTLGDTQYF
TRBV4-2	NA	NA	TRBJ1-4	TGTGCCAGCAGCCAAGGGGTAATGGGCTACTCAACTAATGAAAAACTGTTTTTT	CASSQGVMGYSTNEKLFF
TRBV19	NA	NA	TRBJ2-7	TGTGCCAGTAGTTCGCACTTCCCGGCCTACGAGCAGTACTTC	CASSSHFPAYEQYF
TRBV30	NA	NA	TRBJ1-2	TGTGCCTGGAGTAAGAGTTTGGAGGGCGGCTACACCTTC	CAWSKSLEGGYTF
TRBV6-4	TRBD2	NA	TRBJ2-1	TGTGCCAGCAGTGTATCTAGCGGGAGGTTCAATGAGCAGTTCTTC	CASSVSSGRFNEQFF
TRBV5-3	NA	NA	TRBJ1-2	TGTGCCAGAAGGCAACAAAGTAACAGAGATGATGGCTACACCTTC	CARRQQSNRDDGYTF
TRBV19	TRBD1	NA	TRBJ2-7	TGTGCCAGTAGTAACGAAGGGTGGCAGGGGGCTGGGGAGCAGTACTTC	CASSNEGWQGAGEQYF
TRBV30	TRBD1	NA	TRBJ1-2	TGTGCCTGGGGGACAGGGTGGTATGGCTACACCTTC	CAWGTGWYGYTF
TRBV6-6	TRBD1	NA	TRBJ2-2	TGTGCCAGCAGTACGACAGGGGGCACCGGGGAGCTGTTTTTT	CASSTTGGTGELFF
TRBV7-9	NA	few	TRBJ1-5	TGTGCCACCGGGAGGGACAATCAGCCCCAGCATTTT	CATGRDNQPQHF
TRBV15	NA	NA	TRBJ2-7	TGTGCCACCAGCAGAGGAAAGGCCTACGAGCAGTACTTC	CATSRGKAYEQYF
TRBV7-9	NA	once	TRBJ2-5	TGTGCCAGCAGCTTACGTTCGGTTGGAGAGACCCAGTACTTC	CASSLRSVGETQYF